This paragraph reports one T cell receptor (beta chain). This entry belongs to a study of T cell changes during pregnancy in multiple sclerosis. V lost 7 bases and J lost 0, with 12 bases in between. The CDR3 covers 14 residues. From germline, CDR1 is LNHDA and CDR2 SQIVND (reference sequence). Profiling relied on immunoSEQ multiplex PCR, and the TCRdb table lists in-frame clones only, not all of them. This sample yields tens of thousands of clones, of which approximately 92% are seen a single time; over 2% belongs to the top ten. V usage is TRBV19 and J usage is TRBJ1-2, with unresolved D. This TCR came from a female donor with multiple sclerosis, enrolled in a pregnancy study. The sample consisted of peripheral blood, taken before pregnancy. This CDR3 reads CASNKRGANYGYTF. CDR3 DNA sequence: TGTGCCAGTAATAAACGAGGAGCTAACTATGGCTACACCTTC.